One sample yielded the 16 T cell receptor beta chains listed below, sequenced in a study of radiotherapy plus CTLA-4 blockade in lung cancer. The table came from immunoSEQ multiplex PCR; TCRdb's copy has only in-frame clones and leaves some out. The table lists more than 90,000 clones, approximately 80% of them singletons. The sample consisted of peripheral blood, taken from a patient treated with radiotherapy plus ipilimumab. All receptors come from a human donor with non-small cell lung cancer who had a partial response to radiotherapy plus ipilimumab.

CDR3 nucleotide sequence: TGCGCCAGCAGCCATGAGAGGGGGAGCTCCTACAATGAGCAGTTCTTC. Its protein is CASSHERGSSYNEQFF. The V call is TRBV4-3, the J call TRBJ2-1, with a weak D call TRBD1 (6 bases). V shed 3 bases and J shed 0 bases, with 12 bases lying between them. The germline gives CDR1 LGHNA, CDR2 YSLEER. The CDR3 length is 16 residues.

The V and J genes are TRBV6-5 and TRBJ2-1; the D gene is possibly TRBD2 (6 bases). The ends were cut back, 6 bases at V and 10 bases at J, with 22 bases in the middle. The CDR3 consists of 15 residues. In germline, CDR1 is MNHEY, CDR2 SVGAGI. CDR3: CASRPTSRTVREQFF. In nucleotides, the CDR3 is TGTGCCAGCAGACCAACTAGCCGCACGGTGAGGGAGCAGTTCTTC.

This sequence joins TRBV5-1 and TRBJ2-2; D is possibly TRBD2 (6 bases). Germline CDR1 SGHRS, CDR2 YFSETQ. Between the trimmed V and J ends, which lost 4 bases and 2 bases, there was a span of 15 bases. The CDR3 contains 16 residues. CDR3 nucleotides: TGCGCCAGCAGCCCCGCGGGGCAGGGCAACACCGGGGAGCTGTTTTTT. Translation gives CASSPAGQGNTGELFF.

V gene TRBV18 combines with J gene TRBJ1-6; 12 bases agree with TRBD1. Looked up from germline, CDR1 is KGHSH and CDR2 is LQKENI. The CDR3 sequence is 14 residues long. Trimming cost V 0 bases and J 13 bases; bases outside gene matches: 1. The CDR3 loop reads CASSPPGQGAPLHF. For the CDR3, the DNA is TGTGCCAGCTCACCACCGGGACAGGGGGCCCCCCTCCACTTT.

The V call is TRBV7-9, the J call TRBJ1-1; D unclear. This CDR3 is 11 amino acids long. Germline values: CDR1 SEHNR, CDR2 FQNEAQ (reference sequence). V was pared by 10 bases and J by 4 bases, with 10 bases between. The CDR3 DNA sequence: TGTGCCACTCCCTCGAGCACTGAAGCTTTCTTT. It translates to CATPSSTEAFF.

The chain couples TRBV7-2 to TRBJ1-5; D may be TRBD1 (5 bases). Trimming took off 3 bases at V and 1 base at J, with 13 bases between the two ends. The CDR3 extends over 16 amino acids. CDR1 is SGHTA, CDR2 FQGNSA, per germline. In DNA form, the CDR3 reads TGTGCCAGCAGCTTGAGCATCTGGGGCAGCAATCAGCCCCAGCATTTT. It yields the protein CASSLSIWGSNQPQHF.

This chain joins TRBV4-3 and TRBJ1-1; D might be TRBD1 (5 bases). Germline V lookup: CDR1 LGHNA, CDR2 YSLEER. V was shortened by 0 bases and J by 10 bases, with 15 bases between the two germline ends. CDR3 size: 14 residues. The CDR3 spells CASSQETGPKGAFF. Here the CDR3 DNA reads TGCGCCAGCAGCCAAGAAACAGGCCCCAAGGGAGCTTTCTTT.

This chain uses TRBV4-1 with TRBJ2-2, with 14 bases identical to TRBD2. Germline-derived CDR1 and CDR2 are MGHRA and YSYEKL. Losses at the gene ends were 0 bases for V and 5 bases for J; bases not matched to a gene: 8. There are 19 residues in the CDR3. Here the CDR3 DNA reads TGCGCCAGCAGCCAAGATGGGATGACTAGCGGGAGGGGTACCGGGGAGCTGTTTTTT. It yields the protein CASSQDGMTSGRGTGELFF.

The genes are TRBV29-1 and TRBJ2-3; 7 positions match TRBD2. The CDR3 spans 15 residues. Per the germline V gene, CDR1 is SQVTM and CDR2 is ANQGSEA. Losses at the gene ends were 2 bases for V and 5 bases for J; bases not matched to a gene: 10. The DNA of the CDR3 is TGCAGCGTTGAAAATTTGGCGGGAGAGGTAGATACGCAGTATTTT. This translates into CSVENLAGEVDTQYF.

The chain couples TRBV7-3 to TRBJ2-1; 12 bases map to TRBD2. The junction had 3 bases not matched to a gene; V was cut back by 4 bases and J by 5 bases. The CDR3 loop spans 15 amino acids. CDR1 is SGHTA, CDR2 FQGTGA, per germline. CDR3: CASSYSSGRDNEQFF. The CDR3 region has the DNA TGTGCCAGCAGCTACTCTAGCGGGAGGGACAATGAGCAGTTCTTC.

The rearrangement uses TRBV5-8 and TRBJ1-5; D remains unclear. The CDR3 loop spans 17 amino acids. The V gene lost 2 bases and the J gene lost 0 bases, with 15 bases spanning the gap. CDR1 and CDR2 (germline): SGHTS, YDEGEE. CDR3 DNA sequence: TGTGCCAGCAGCTTAGGCCTCCCCGCGGATAGCAATCAGCCCCAGCATTTT. Encoded protein: CASSLGLPADSNQPQHF.

The chain recombines TRBV19 with TRBJ1-2; D is uncertain. Between the trimmed V and J ends, which lost 4 bases and 7 bases, there was a span of 13 bases. CDR1 is LNHDA, CDR2 SQIVND, per germline (reference sequence). This CDR3 comprises 13 residues. Here the CDR3 reads CASSSYLGLGYTF. The DNA of the CDR3 is TGTGCCAGTAGTAGCTACCTGGGCCTTGGCTACACCTTC.

The chain has TRBV19 and TRBJ2-5; TRBD2 matches 10 bases. V lost 6 bases and J lost 5; bases outside the gene matches: 18. This CDR3 comprises 18 residues. In germline, CDR1 is LNHDA, CDR2 SQIVND (reference sequence). CDR3 residues: CASSRNPPSSGSQETQYF. In nucleotides, the CDR3 is TGTGCCAGTAGCCGAAATCCTCCTTCTAGCGGGAGTCAGGAGACCCAGTACTTC. Complete variable domain (other parts from reference TRBV19 and TRBJ2-5): DGGITQSPKYLFRKEGQNVTLSCEQNLNHDAMYWYRQDPGQGLRLIYYSQIVNDFQKGDIAEGYSVSREKKESFPLTVTSAQKNPTAFYLCASSRNPPSSGSQETQYFGPGTRLLVL.

The CDR3 here is CSVFLSGRITGELFF. CDR3 sequence (DNA): TGCAGCGTTTTTCTTAGCGGGAGGATCACCGGGGAGCTGTTTTTT. This chain connects TRBV29-1 to TRBJ2-2; 10 nucleotides align to TRBD2. Germline values: CDR1 SQVTM, CDR2 ANQGSEA. The CDR3 extends over 15 amino acids. The V gene end was trimmed by 5 bases and the J gene end by 4 bases; junction bases not matched to a gene: 7.

This chain links TRBV5-1 with TRBJ2-1; TRBD2 aligns across 7 bases. Germline trimming cut 6 bases from V and 0 bases from J; bases unmatched to any gene: 6. Germline CDR1 is SGHRS and CDR2 is YFSETQ. There are 15 residues in the CDR3. CDR3 bases: TGCGCCAGCACCCCAACGGGAGGCTCCTACAATGAGCAGTTCTTC. This sequence encodes CASTPTGGSYNEQFF.

This clone occurred a few times. The V call is TRBV7-2, the J call TRBJ2-7, with D possibly matching TRBD2 (7 bases). The CDR3 is made up of 14 amino acids. Trimming stripped 3 bases from V and 2 bases from J, with 11 bases between. Per germline, CDR1 SGHTA and CDR2 FQGNSA. The CDR3 sequence is CASSFRGAAYEQYF. The CDR3 DNA sequence: TGTGCCAGCAGCTTCCGGGGGGCGGCCTACGAGCAGTACTTC.